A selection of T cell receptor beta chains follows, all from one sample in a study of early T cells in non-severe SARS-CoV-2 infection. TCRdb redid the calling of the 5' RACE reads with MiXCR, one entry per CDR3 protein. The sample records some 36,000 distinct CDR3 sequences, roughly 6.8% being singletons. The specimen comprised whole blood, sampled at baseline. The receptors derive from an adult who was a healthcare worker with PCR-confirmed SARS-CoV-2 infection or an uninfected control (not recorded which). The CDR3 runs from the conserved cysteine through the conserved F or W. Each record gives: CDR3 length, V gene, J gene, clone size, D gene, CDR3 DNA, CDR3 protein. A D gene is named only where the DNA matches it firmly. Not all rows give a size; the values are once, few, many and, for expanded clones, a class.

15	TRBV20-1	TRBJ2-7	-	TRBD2	TGCAGTGCTACCGGACTAGCGGGAGGGCTCTTCGTGCAGTACTTC	CSATGLAGGLFVQYF
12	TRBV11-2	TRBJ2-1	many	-	TGTGCCAGCAGTCAGATAGTGAATGAGCAGTTCTTC	CASSQIVNEQFF
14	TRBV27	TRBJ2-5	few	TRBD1	TGTGCCAGCAGTTTAAGGACAGGGGTGGAGACCCAGTACTTC	CASSLRTGVETQYF
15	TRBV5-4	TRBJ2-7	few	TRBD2	TGTGCCAGCAGAGTCGGGACTAGCGAGTCCTACGAGCAGTACTTC	CASRVGTSESYEQYF
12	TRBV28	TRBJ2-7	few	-	TGTGCCAGCAGTTCCCTACCTTACGAGCAGTACTTC	CASSSLPYEQYF
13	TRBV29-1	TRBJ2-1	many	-	TGCAGCGCACAGGGAAGCTCCTACAATGAGCAGTTCTTC	CSAQGSSYNEQFF
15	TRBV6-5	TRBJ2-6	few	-	TGTGCCAGCAGTTACTCGACCTCAGGGGCCAACGTCCTGACTTTC	CASSYSTSGANVLTF
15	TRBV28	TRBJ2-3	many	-	TGTGCCAGCAGTTTAACGGAAGATAGCACAGATACGCAGTATTTT	CASSLTEDSTDTQYF
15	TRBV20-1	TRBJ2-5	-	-	TGCAGTGCTCCGCCAACCGGACGGGACCAAGAGACCCAGTACTTC	CSAPPTGRDQETQYF
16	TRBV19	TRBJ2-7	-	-	TGTGCCAGTAGTATGCGCTCTGGGGTCTCCCTCTACGAGCAGTACTTC	CASSMRSGVSLYEQYF
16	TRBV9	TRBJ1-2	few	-	TGTGCCAGCAGCCTTACCTCATCCCCCGTGCACTATGGCTACACCTTC	CASSLTSSPVHYGYTF
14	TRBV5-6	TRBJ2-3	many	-	TGTGCCAGCAGCTTGGTGTCTAGAACAGATACGCAGTATTTT	CASSLVSRTDTQYF
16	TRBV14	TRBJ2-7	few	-	TGTGCCAGCAGCCGCCGAACGGGGACGAAGACCTACGAGCAGTACTTC	CASSRRTGTKTYEQYF
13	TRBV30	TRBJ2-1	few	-	TGTGCCTGGAGAGATTTTTCGCACGATGAGCAGTTCTTC	CAWRDFSHDEQFF
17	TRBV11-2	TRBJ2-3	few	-	TGTGCCAGCAGCTTAAGGGCCAGAGCAACTAGGGAAGATACGCAGTATTTT	CASSLRARATREDTQYF
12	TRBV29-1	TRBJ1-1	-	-	TGCAGCGTCCACGGGACGAACACTGAAGCTTTCTTT	CSVHGTNTEAFF
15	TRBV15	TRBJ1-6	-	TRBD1	TGTGCCACCAGCCCGGATGGACAGGGGACCTCACCCCTCCACTTT	CATSPDGQGTSPLHF
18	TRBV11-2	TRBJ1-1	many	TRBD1	TGTGCCAGCAGCTCCCCCTCGACAGGGTGGGCCTGGGGCACTGAAGCTTTCTTT	CASSSPSTGWAWGTEAFF
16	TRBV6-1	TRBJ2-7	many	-	TGTGCCAGCAGTGAACCCTTTAGTGAAATCTCCTACGAGCAGTACTTC	CASSEPFSEISYEQYF
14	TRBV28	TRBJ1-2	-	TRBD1	TGTGCCAGCAGTTGGAGGGGGCAGGGCTATGGCTACACCTTC	CASSWRGQGYGYTF
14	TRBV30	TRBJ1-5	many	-	TGTGCCTACAACAGGGAGATAAGCAATCAGCCCCAGCATTTT	CAYNREISNQPQHF
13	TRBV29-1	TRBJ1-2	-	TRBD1	TGCAGCGGTGGACAGGGGATTAACTATGGCTACACCTTC	CSGGQGINYGYTF